This note documents a single T cell receptor beta chain sequence. This sample stems from a study of blood T cell repertoires in COVID-19. Turning to the study itself: Researchers got acute and convalescent COVID-19 samples from the United States, Italy and Spain.

J was trimmed by 5 bases and V by 2 bases; bases with no gene match: 12. Germline lookup yields CDR1 SGHKS and CDR2 YYEKEE (reference sequence). This CDR3 is 19 amino acids long. Per the authors' pipeline: Estimated nucleated cell counts came from reference gene primer amplification. Sequenced by immunoSEQ multiplex PCR; TCRdb stores in-frame clones only, minus some. That table furnishes V, J and clone size, whereas the DNA furnished D and trimming. The table lists approximately 220,000 clones, around 80% of them singletons. Sequenced: peripheral blood. This receptor was identified in a man aged 35-49 years with acute or convalescent COVID-19. V and J are TRBV5-5 and TRBJ2-5; TRBD2 matches 16 bases. CDR3 protein: CASSLTGLAGGLNLETQYF. The DNA of the CDR3 is TGTGCCAGCAGCTTAACGGGACTAGCGGGAGGGCTCAATTTGGAGACCCAGTACTTC.